This T cell receptor beta chain was identified in a study of shared clonotypes between healthy human individuals. Study in general: Each donor had three CD4 naive, three CD4 memory, two CD8 naive and one CD8 memory plate. Study-level findings and limits: Specimens sampled were limited to blood, with tissue repertoires likely differing.

The repertoire was sequenced with immunoSEQ multiplex PCR; TCRdb's copy has only in-frame clones and lacks some. The sample lists roughly 2.6 million clones; around nine tenths were seen once. V shed 1 base and J shed 2 bases, with 15 bases lying between them. The CDR3 runs to 16 residues. Germline V lookup: CDR1 KGHSH, CDR2 LQKENI. About this clone itself: No antigen is known for it.

The clonotype originates from a man in his late teens or twenties in good health. V usage is TRBV18 and J usage is TRBJ2-7; possibly TRBD1 for D (5 bases). Sequencing was carried out using naive CD4+ T cells sorted from blood. Regarding subset: CD45RA+ positively selected. The CDR3 protein is CASSPQGPDVPYEQYF. The CDR3 coding sequence is TGTGCCAGCTCACCACAGGGGCCAGACGTACCCTACGAGCAGTACTTC.